The 8 T cell receptor beta chains in this list originate from one sample, sequenced in a study of beta chain features in type 1 diabetes. Every bit of the isolated RNA underwent reverse transcription, so sequencing read expressed TCRB transcripts. Data came from immunoSEQ multiplex PCR; TCRdb stores just in-frame clones and leaves some out. The sample has 350,000 or so clones, around 19% seen once; the top ten hold approximately 0.043%. The specimen sequenced was naive CD4+ T cells from blood. All receptors derive from a woman aged 18-29 years in good health.

J is TRBJ2-1 and V is TRBV7-2; D uncertain. This CDR3 has 13 amino acids. Germline assignment: CDR1 SGHTA and CDR2 FQGNSA. The ends were cut back, 2 bases at V and 2 bases at J, with 4 bases in the middle. The DNA for the CDR3 is TGTGCCAGCAGCTTATTTACCTACAATGAGCAGTTCTTC. Its protein product is CASSLFTYNEQFF.

This clone was detected only once. CDR3 sequence: CASSRLAGGETQYF. The CDR3 DNA is TGTGCCAGCAGCCGACTAGCGGGGGGGGAGACCCAGTACTTC. This sequence joins TRBV25-1 and TRBJ2-5; TRBD2 matches 14 bases. This CDR3 region has 14 residues. V dropped 6 bases and J dropped 5; count of bases not matched to a gene: 2. Germline CDR1 is MGHDK and CDR2 is SYGVNS.

The gene calls are TRBV29-1 and TRBJ1-2; maybe TRBD1 (6 bases). V was shortened by 3 bases and J by 8 bases, with 10 bases between the two germline ends. Germline V gene lookup returns CDR1 SQVTM and CDR2 ANQGSEA. This CDR3 comprises 11 residues. The CDR3 region is CSVEKGEGYTF. CDR3 in DNA: TGCAGCGTTGAGAAGGGGGAGGGCTACACCTTC.

This clone occurred a few times. The rearrangement links TRBV9 to TRBJ2-2, with 8 bases aligning to TRBD1. This CDR3 region has 18 residues. CDR1 and CDR2 from the germline V gene are SGDLS and YYNGEE. V dropped 0 bases and J dropped 4; count of bases not matched to a gene: 11. DNA for the CDR3: TGTGCCAGCAGCGTAGGGGGAGGAGGACAGGGTGTCACCGGGGAGCTGTTTTTT. Its translation is CASSVGGGGQGVTGELFF.

This clone was observed a few times. This chain connects TRBV4-1 to TRBJ2-5; TRBD2 is a possible D gene (6 bases). Between the trimmed V and J ends, which lost 2 bases and 2 bases, there was a span of 15 bases. The length of the CDR3 is 16 residues. Germline V gene sequence: CDR1 MGHRA, CDR2 YSYEKL. CDR3 sequence: CASSQPLRGQQETQYF. The DNA for the CDR3 is TGCGCCAGCAGCCAACCGTTGCGGGGCCAACAAGAGACCCAGTACTTC.

As to this clone: Other nucleotide sequences in the sample specify the same CDR3. This chain's CDR3 is CASRGQIEKLFF. CDR3 bases: TGTGCCAGCAGGGGACAGATTGAAAAACTGTTTTTT. The gene calls are TRBV25-1 and TRBJ1-4, with 7 bases identical to TRBD1. The V and J ends lost 6 bases and 7 bases, in that order; junction bases with no gene match: 2. This CDR3 is built from 12 residues. Germline V gene sequence: CDR1 MGHDK, CDR2 SYGVNS. The entire variable domain, with the rest obtained from reference TRBV25-1 and TRBJ1-4, is as follows: EADIYQTPRYLVIGTGKKITLECSQTMGHDKMYWYQQDPGMELHLIHYSYGVNSTEKGDLSSESTVSRIRTEHFPLTLESARPSHTSQYLCASRGQIEKLFFGSGTQLSVL.

This clone was observed a handful of times. This chain joins TRBV29-1 and TRBJ2-7; TRBD1 agrees at 9 bases. Germline lookup yields CDR1 SQVTM and CDR2 ANQGSEA. V shed 4 bases, J shed 0 bases, and the junction held 4 bases outside the gene matches. CDR3 length equals 14 residues. This chain's CDR3 is CSVGGGQGSYEQYF. CDR3 sequence (DNA): TGCAGCGTTGGGGGGGGACAGGGCTCCTACGAGCAGTACTTC.

In its sample, this clone was seen once. The V and J genes are TRBV5-4 and TRBJ1-1; D remains unclear. The CDR3 extends over 15 amino acids. Trimming stripped 7 bases from V and 0 bases from J, with 16 bases between. Germline assignment: CDR1 SGHNT and CDR2 YYREEE (reference sequence). CDR3 amino acids: CASSSGGYMNTEAFF. The CDR3 nucleotides read TGTGCCAGCTCTTCGGGTGGATACATGAACACTGAAGCTTTCTTT.